Listed below are T cell receptor beta chains from one sample, sequenced in a study of OX40 agonist ivuxolimab in advanced cancers. The data were produced by immunoSEQ multiplex PCR, yet TCRdb's version contains in-frame clones alone and is incomplete. The sample consists of about 58,000 clones, over 65% of them appearing once. The sample was CD4+ or CD8+ T cells sorted from blood, taken in a trial of the OX40 agonist ivuxolimab. Receptors originate from an adult with an advanced solid tumor such as melanoma, head and neck, liver or kidney cancer. Each CDR3 is given with its conserved first and last residue. Fields, in order: CDR3 protein, CDR3 DNA, clone size, J gene, D gene, V gene. The D gene is left open where the match is weak. Clone size is stated in some rows and not others, as once, few, many or a class when expanded.

CDR3: CASSLTAITDTQYF
DNA: TGTGCCAGCAGCTTGACAGCGATAACAGATACGCAGTATTTT
size: -
J: TRBJ2-3
D: -
V: TRBV7-2

CDR3: CASSGDSEQYF
DNA: TGCGCCAGCAGCGGGGACAGTGAGCAGTACTTC
size: -
J: TRBJ2-7
D: TRBD1
V: TRBV5-1

CDR3: CASSTTDSPLHF
DNA: TGTGCCAGCAGCACCACGGATTCACCCCTCCACTTT
size: -
J: TRBJ1-6
D: -
V: TRBV7-8

CDR3: CASSPGTVNEKLFF
DNA: TGTGCCAGCAGCCCCGGGACAGTTAATGAAAAACTGTTTTTT
size: -
J: TRBJ1-4
D: TRBD1
V: TRBV28

CDR3: CASSHSTDRAGGYTF
DNA: TGTGCCAGCAGTCACTCCACCGACAGGGCAGGGGGCTACACCTTC
size: -
J: TRBJ1-2
D: TRBD1
V: TRBV6-5

CDR3: CASSPRGGGPKEKLFF
DNA: TGTGCCAGCAGTCCCCGAGGGGGAGGGCCGAAGGAAAAACTGTTTTTT
size: -
J: TRBJ1-4
D: -
V: TRBV27

CDR3: CASSVGSQGTEAFF
DNA: TGTGCCAGCAGCGTAGGCTCCCAGGGCACTGAAGCTTTCTTT
size: -
J: TRBJ1-1
D: -
V: TRBV9

CDR3: CASSSRQGRLAETQYF
DNA: TGTGCCAGCAGCTCCCGACAGGGTCGGTTAGCGGAGACCCAGTACTTC
size: -
J: TRBJ2-5
D: TRBD1
V: TRBV7-2

CDR3: CSVADGYTF
DNA: TGCAGCGTCGCTGATGGCTACACCTTC
size: -
J: TRBJ1-2
D: -
V: TRBV29-1

CDR3: CASSHDDGYEQYF
DNA: TGCGCCAGCAGCCATGATGACGGTTACGAGCAGTACTTC
size: -
J: TRBJ2-7
D: -
V: TRBV4-1

CDR3: CASKATVVSFGYTF
DNA: TGTGCCAGCAAGGCGACCGTCGTTTCCTTTGGCTACACCTTC
size: -
J: TRBJ1-2
D: -
V: TRBV2

CDR3: CASSYSTSGLNEQYF
DNA: TGTGCCAGCAGTTACTCAACTAGCGGATTGAACGAGCAGTACTTC
size: -
J: TRBJ2-7
D: TRBD2
V: TRBV6-5

CDR3: CASSQHYEQYF
DNA: TGTGCCAGCAGCCAACACTACGAGCAGTACTTC
size: once
J: TRBJ2-7
D: -
V: TRBV9

CDR3: CASSLYSKPNEETQYF
DNA: TGTGCCAGTAGTCTCTACAGCAAACCGAATGAAGAGACCCAGTACTTC
size: -
J: TRBJ2-5
D: -
V: TRBV19

CDR3: CASSIPTGDNTEAFF
DNA: TGTGCCAGCAGTATCCCGACAGGGGATAACACTGAAGCTTTCTTT
size: few
J: TRBJ1-1
D: TRBD1
V: TRBV28

CDR3: CSVVPGQGHYEQYF
DNA: TGCAGCGTCGTACCGGGACAGGGGCACTACGAGCAGTACTTC
size: -
J: TRBJ2-7
D: TRBD1
V: TRBV29-1

CDR3: CASSLRPDTQYF
DNA: TGTGCCAGCAGTTTACGCCCCGATACGCAGTATTTT
size: -
J: TRBJ2-3
D: -
V: TRBV28

CDR3: CASTLGGTSGQETQYF
DNA: TGTGCCAGCACCTTAGGGGGGACTAGCGGACAAGAGACCCAGTACTTC
size: once
J: TRBJ2-5
D: TRBD2
V: TRBV7-9

CDR3: CASSLARGGAYEQYF
DNA: TGTGCCAGCAGCTTAGCCCGGGGGGGTGCCTACGAGCAGTACTTC
size: -
J: TRBJ2-7
D: TRBD2
V: TRBV7-8

CDR3: CAWSVRSGGLNEQFF
DNA: TGTGCCTGGAGTGTTCGAAGCGGGGGGCTCAATGAGCAGTTCTTC
size: -
J: TRBJ2-1
D: TRBD2
V: TRBV30

CDR3: CASSEVPGQGRLFF
DNA: TGTGCCAGCAGTGAGGTCCCGGGACAGGGTAGACTGTTTTTT
size: few
J: TRBJ1-4
D: TRBD1
V: TRBV6-1

CDR3: CASRTQMVTDTQYF
DNA: TGCGCCAGCAGGACCCAGATGGTCACGGATACGCAGTATTTT
size: -
J: TRBJ2-3
D: -
V: TRBV5-1

CDR3: CASTPGGASYNSPLHF
DNA: TGTGCCAGCACCCCCGGGGGGGCCTCCTATAATTCACCCCTCCACTTT
size: -
J: TRBJ1-6
D: -
V: TRBV28

CDR3: CASSPRRAGSSYNEQFF
DNA: TGTGCCAGCAGCCCTCGGCGGGCGGGGAGCTCCTACAATGAGCAGTTCTTC
size: -
J: TRBJ2-1
D: -
V: TRBV11-2

CDR3: CASRGSRSTGELFF
DNA: TGTGCCAGCAGAGGTAGCAGAAGCACCGGGGAGCTGTTTTTT
size: -
J: TRBJ2-2
D: -
V: TRBV6-5

CDR3: CATSSTPGGMSETNEKLFF
DNA: TGTGCCACCAGCTCGACGCCCGGGGGTATGAGTGAAACTAATGAAAAACTGTTTTTT
size: -
J: TRBJ1-4
D: -
V: TRBV15

CDR3: CASSHSSRSPLHF
DNA: TGTGCCAGCAGCCACAGTAGCCGCTCACCCCTCCACTTT
size: -
J: TRBJ1-6
D: -
V: TRBV6-6

CDR3: CASSYSSQGSTEAFF
DNA: TGTGCCAGCAGTTACTCGAGTCAGGGGAGCACTGAAGCTTTCTTT
size: -
J: TRBJ1-1
D: -
V: TRBV6-5

CDR3: CASSYTDTSDTQYF
DNA: TGTGCCAGCAGTTACACGGACACCTCAGATACGCAGTATTTT
size: -
J: TRBJ2-3
D: -
V: TRBV6-5